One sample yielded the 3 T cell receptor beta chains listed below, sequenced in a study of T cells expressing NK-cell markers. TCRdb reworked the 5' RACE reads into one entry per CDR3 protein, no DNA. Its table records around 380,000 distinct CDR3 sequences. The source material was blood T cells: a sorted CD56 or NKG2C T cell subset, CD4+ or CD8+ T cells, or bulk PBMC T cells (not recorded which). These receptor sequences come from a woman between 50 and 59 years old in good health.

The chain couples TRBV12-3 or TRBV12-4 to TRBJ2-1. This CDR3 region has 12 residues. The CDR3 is CASSLNGNEQFF.

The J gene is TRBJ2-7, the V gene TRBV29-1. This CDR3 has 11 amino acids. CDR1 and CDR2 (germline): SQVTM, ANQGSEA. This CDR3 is CSVGQVYEQYF.

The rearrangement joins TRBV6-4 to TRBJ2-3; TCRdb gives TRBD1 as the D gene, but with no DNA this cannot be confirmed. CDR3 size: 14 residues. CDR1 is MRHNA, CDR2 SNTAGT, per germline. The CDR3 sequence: CASRDRGHSDTQYF.